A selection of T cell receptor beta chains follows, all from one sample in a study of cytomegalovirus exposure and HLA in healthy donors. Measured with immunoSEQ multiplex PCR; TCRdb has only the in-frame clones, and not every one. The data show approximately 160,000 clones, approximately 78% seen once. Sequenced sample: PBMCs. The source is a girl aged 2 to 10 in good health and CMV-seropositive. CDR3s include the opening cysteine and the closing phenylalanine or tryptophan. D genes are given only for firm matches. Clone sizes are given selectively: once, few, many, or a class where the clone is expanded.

CDR3: CASSALGTGSSYNEQFF; DNA: TGTGCCAGCAGTGCCCTCGGGACTGGCTCTTCCTACAATGAGCAGTTCTTC; V: TRBV27; J: TRBJ2-1; size: NA; D: NA
CDR3: CSASSGEKLFF; DNA: TGCAGTGCTAGCTCCGGTGAAAAACTGTTTTTT; V: TRBV20-1; J: TRBJ1-4; size: NA; D: NA
CDR3: CAWSRGYEQYF; DNA: TGTGCCTGGAGTAGGGGATACGAGCAGTACTTC; V: TRBV30; J: TRBJ2-7; size: NA; D: NA
CDR3: CASSQGGRNKPTTDTQYF; DNA: TGCGCCAGCAGCCAGGGGGGACGCAATAAACCAACCACAGATACGCAGTATTTT; V: TRBV4-1; J: TRBJ2-3; size: NA; D: NA
CDR3: CASSVTRTGVSADTQYF; DNA: TGTGCCAGCAGCGTAACTCGGACAGGGGTTTCGGCAGATACGCAGTATTTT; V: TRBV9; J: TRBJ2-3; size: NA; D: TRBD1
CDR3: CASSQALAVRDYEQYF; DNA: TGCGCCAGCAGCCAAGCTTTAGCGGTCCGGGACTACGAGCAGTACTTC; V: TRBV4-1; J: TRBJ2-7; size: NA; D: NA
CDR3: CSVGAPRVPYTEAFF; DNA: TGCAGCGTTGGAGCCCCCAGGGTGCCTTACACTGAAGCTTTCTTT; V: TRBV29-1; J: TRBJ1-1; size: NA; D: NA
CDR3: CASSSGAGTSYNEQFF; DNA: TGTGCCAGCAGCTCCGGTGCGGGTACCTCCTACAATGAGCAGTTCTTC; V: TRBV7-6; J: TRBJ2-1; size: NA; D: NA
CDR3: CASSAYRLPSTDTQYF; DNA: TGTGCCAGCAGCGCCTACAGGCTCCCCAGCACAGATACGCAGTATTTT; V: TRBV7-9; J: TRBJ2-3; size: once; D: NA
CDR3: CASSPSGRRTGELFF; DNA: TGCGCCAGCAGCCCGAGCGGGAGAAGGACCGGGGAGCTGTTTTTT; V: TRBV5-1; J: TRBJ2-2; size: NA; D: TRBD2
CDR3: CASNFQGSNEKLFF; DNA: TGTGCCAGTAATTTCCAGGGATCTAATGAAAAACTGTTTTTT; V: TRBV19; J: TRBJ1-4; size: few; D: NA
CDR3: CASSRDRLNQPQHF; DNA: TGTGCCAGCAGTCGGGACAGGCTTAATCAACCCCAGCATTTT; V: TRBV6-5; J: TRBJ1-5; size: NA; D: TRBD1
CDR3: CAWNGDRIYNEQFF; DNA: TGTGCCTGGAACGGAGATCGGATCTACAATGAGCAGTTCTTC; V: TRBV30; J: TRBJ2-1; size: NA; D: NA
CDR3: CASSVARGETGYTF; DNA: TGTGCCAGCAGCGTAGCCAGGGGAGAGACCGGCTACACCTTC; V: TRBV9; J: TRBJ1-2; size: NA; D: NA
CDR3: CASSSRGLVTYEQYF; DNA: TGTGCCAGCAGCTCCCGCGGGCTAGTTACCTACGAGCAGTACTTC; V: TRBV6-6; J: TRBJ2-7; size: NA; D: NA
CDR3: CASSDSSETQYF; DNA: TGTGCCAGCAGTGACAGCTCAGAGACCCAGTACTTC; V: TRBV5-5; J: TRBJ2-5; size: few; D: NA
CDR3: CASSLGGTTLTDTQYF; DNA: TGTGCCAGCAGCTTAGGCGGTACTACCCTGACAGATACGCAGTATTTT; V: TRBV13; J: TRBJ2-3; size: NA; D: NA
CDR3: CASSLALEWANQPQHF; DNA: TGTGCCAGCAGCTTGGCCTTAGAGTGGGCGAATCAGCCCCAGCATTTT; V: TRBV5-5; J: TRBJ1-5; size: NA; D: NA
CDR3: CASRTSGTAYNEQFF; DNA: TGTGCCAGCAGGACATCCGGGACAGCCTACAATGAGCAGTTCTTC; V: TRBV6-5; J: TRBJ2-1; size: NA; D: TRBD1
CDR3: CASSLRATTGKETQYF; DNA: TGTGCCAGCAGTTTGAGGGCCACGACAGGAAAAGAGACCCAGTACTTC; V: TRBV28; J: TRBJ2-5; size: NA; D: NA
CDR3: CASSPAGTGGQDTQYF; DNA: TGTGCCAGCAGTCCCGCCGGGACAGGGGGTCAAGATACGCAGTATTTT; V: TRBV27; J: TRBJ2-3; size: few; D: TRBD1
CDR3: CAWRPGQGGHTQYF; DNA: TGTGCCTGGAGGCCGGGACAGGGCGGTCATACGCAGTATTTT; V: TRBV30; J: TRBJ2-3; size: NA; D: TRBD1
CDR3: CASRPTPTGREQYF; DNA: TGTGCCAGCAGGCCGACGCCCACAGGGCGCGAGCAGTACTTC; V: TRBV11-2; J: TRBJ2-7; size: NA; D: NA
CDR3: CASSLVGGYQPQHF; DNA: TGCGCCAGCAGCTTGGTAGGGGGCTATCAGCCCCAGCATTTT; V: TRBV5-1; J: TRBJ1-5; size: NA; D: TRBD1
CDR3: CSVAHRETEAFF; DNA: TGCAGCGTTGCCCACAGGGAGACTGAAGCTTTCTTT; V: TRBV29-1; J: TRBJ1-1; size: NA; D: NA
CDR3: CASGRVYEQYF; DNA: TGTGCCAGCGGGCGGGTCTACGAGCAGTACTTC; V: TRBV27; J: TRBJ2-7; size: NA; D: NA
CDR3: CASSREGGVSNEQFF; DNA: TGCGCCAGCAGCCGGGAAGGGGGGGTTTCCAATGAGCAGTTCTTC; V: TRBV4-1; J: TRBJ2-1; size: NA; D: NA
CDR3: CASSLGASGRQDEQFF; DNA: TGTGCCAGCAGCTTGGGTGCTAGCGGTAGGCAAGATGAGCAGTTCTTC; V: TRBV5-6; J: TRBJ2-1; size: NA; D: TRBD2
CDR3: CASSLGLADTPGDEQFF; DNA: TGTGCCAGCAGCTTAGGCCTAGCGGATACCCCCGGCGATGAGCAGTTCTTC; V: TRBV13; J: TRBJ2-1; size: NA; D: TRBD2
CDR3: CAWSVRGGAKNIQYF; DNA: TGTGCCTGGAGTGTACGGGGGGGCGCCAAAAACATTCAGTACTTC; V: TRBV30; J: TRBJ2-4; size: NA; D: TRBD2
CDR3: CASSPPDRAYEQYF; DNA: TGTGCCAGCTCACCTCCGGACAGGGCCTACGAGCAGTACTTC; V: TRBV18; J: TRBJ2-7; size: NA; D: TRBD1
CDR3: CASSYRGEGYGYTF; DNA: TGTGCCAGCAGTTACAGGGGGGAGGGCTATGGCTACACCTTC; V: TRBV6-5; J: TRBJ1-2; size: NA; D: NA
CDR3: CASSPVAGDIGGELFF; DNA: TGTGCCAGCAGTCCTGTAGCGGGAGATATCGGCGGGGAGCTGTTTTTT; V: TRBV27; J: TRBJ2-2; size: NA; D: TRBD2
CDR3: CASSQGSSGNQPQHF; DNA: TGCGCCAGCAGCCAAGGGAGTTCGGGCAATCAGCCCCAGCATTTT; V: TRBV4-1; J: TRBJ1-5; size: NA; D: NA
CDR3: CASGLAGGMRETQYF; DNA: TGTGCTAGTGGTTTGGCAGGGGGGATGAGAGAGACCCAGTACTTC; V: TRBV12-5; J: TRBJ2-5; size: NA; D: NA
CDR3: CASSLNPRAGVIQPQHF; DNA: TGCGCCAGCAGCCTGAACCCTCGAGCAGGGGTGATTCAGCCCCAGCATTTT; V: TRBV4-1; J: TRBJ1-5; size: NA; D: NA
CDR3: CAGSGSADTQYF; DNA: TGTGCCGGGAGCGGGAGCGCAGATACGCAGTATTTT; V: TRBV6-1; J: TRBJ2-3; size: NA; D: TRBD2
CDR3: CAGGELSNQPQHF; DNA: TGTGCAGGGGGGGAGCTCAGCAATCAGCCCCAGCATTTT; V: TRBV6-1; J: TRBJ1-5; size: once; D: NA
CDR3: CASRSTGTTEAFF; DNA: TGTGCCAGCAGGAGCACAGGGACCACTGAAGCTTTCTTT; V: TRBV6-1; J: TRBJ1-1; size: NA; D: NA
CDR3: CASSEAWLAGRAGELFF; DNA: TGTGCCAGCAGTGAAGCGTGGCTAGCGGGGAGGGCCGGGGAGCTGTTTTTT; V: TRBV2; J: TRBJ2-2; size: few; D: TRBD2
CDR3: CASSLGTGGRDTQYF; DNA: TGTGCCAGCAGTCTCGGGACAGGGGGCCGGGATACGCAGTATTTT; V: TRBV6-5; J: TRBJ2-3; size: NA; D: TRBD1
CDR3: CASSDRSGLDYGYTF; DNA: TGCGCCAGCAGTGATAGGTCAGGCCTCGACTATGGCTACACCTTC; V: TRBV10-2; J: TRBJ1-2; size: NA; D: NA
CDR3: CASSTGSYNEQFF; DNA: TGTGCCAGCAGTACAGGTAGTTACAATGAGCAGTTCTTC; V: TRBV7-2; J: TRBJ2-1; size: NA; D: NA
CDR3: CASGGLAGGGETQYF; DNA: TGTGCCAGCGGGGGACTAGCGGGAGGGGGGGAGACGCAGTATTTT; V: TRBV6-1; J: TRBJ2-3; size: few; D: TRBD2
CDR3: CASSYDTYEQYF; DNA: TGTGCCAGCAGCTACGACACATACGAGCAGTACTTC; V: TRBV5-6; J: TRBJ2-7; size: NA; D: NA
CDR3: CASSIGQGSTDTQYF; DNA: TGTGCCAGTAGTATAGGACAGGGTAGCACAGATACGCAGTATTTT; V: TRBV19; J: TRBJ2-3; size: NA; D: TRBD1
CDR3: CAISERGTSAEQFF; DNA: TGTGCCATCAGTGAGAGGGGGACTAGTGCTGAGCAGTTCTTC; V: TRBV10-3; J: TRBJ2-1; size: few; D: TRBD2
CDR3: CAWRSSGANVLTF; DNA: TGTGCCTGGAGGAGCTCTGGGGCCAACGTCCTGACTTTC; V: TRBV30; J: TRBJ2-6; size: NA; D: NA
CDR3: CASSWTSGRPSYEQYF; DNA: TGTGCCAGCAGTTGGACTAGCGGGAGGCCTTCCTACGAGCAGTACTTC; V: TRBV27; J: TRBJ2-7; size: once; D: TRBD2
CDR3: CSVDRGTNTGELFF; DNA: TGCAGCGTTGATAGGGGGACCAACACCGGGGAGCTGTTTTTT; V: TRBV29-1; J: TRBJ2-2; size: NA; D: NA